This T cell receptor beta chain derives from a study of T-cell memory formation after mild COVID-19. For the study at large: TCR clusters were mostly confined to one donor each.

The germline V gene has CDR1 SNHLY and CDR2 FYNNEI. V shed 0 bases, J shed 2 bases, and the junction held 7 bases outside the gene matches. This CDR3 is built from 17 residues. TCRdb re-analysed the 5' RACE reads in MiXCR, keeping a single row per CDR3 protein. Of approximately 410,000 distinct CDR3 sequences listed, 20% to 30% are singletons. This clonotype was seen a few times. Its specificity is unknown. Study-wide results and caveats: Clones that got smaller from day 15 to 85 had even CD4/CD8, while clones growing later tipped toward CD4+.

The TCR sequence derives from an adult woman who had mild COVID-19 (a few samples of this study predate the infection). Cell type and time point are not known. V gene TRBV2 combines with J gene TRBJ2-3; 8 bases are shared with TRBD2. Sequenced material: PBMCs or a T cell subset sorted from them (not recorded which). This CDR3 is CASSEALGAGATDTQYF. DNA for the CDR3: TGTGCCAGCAGTGAAGCCTTGGGAGCGGGGGCCACAGATACGCAGTATTTT. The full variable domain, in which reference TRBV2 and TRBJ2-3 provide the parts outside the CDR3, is EPEVTQTPSHQVTQMGQEVILRCVPISNHLYFYWYRQILGQKVEFLVSFYNNEISEKSEIFDDQFSVERPDGSNFTLKIRSTKLEDSAMYFCASSEALGAGATDTQYFGPGTRLTVL.